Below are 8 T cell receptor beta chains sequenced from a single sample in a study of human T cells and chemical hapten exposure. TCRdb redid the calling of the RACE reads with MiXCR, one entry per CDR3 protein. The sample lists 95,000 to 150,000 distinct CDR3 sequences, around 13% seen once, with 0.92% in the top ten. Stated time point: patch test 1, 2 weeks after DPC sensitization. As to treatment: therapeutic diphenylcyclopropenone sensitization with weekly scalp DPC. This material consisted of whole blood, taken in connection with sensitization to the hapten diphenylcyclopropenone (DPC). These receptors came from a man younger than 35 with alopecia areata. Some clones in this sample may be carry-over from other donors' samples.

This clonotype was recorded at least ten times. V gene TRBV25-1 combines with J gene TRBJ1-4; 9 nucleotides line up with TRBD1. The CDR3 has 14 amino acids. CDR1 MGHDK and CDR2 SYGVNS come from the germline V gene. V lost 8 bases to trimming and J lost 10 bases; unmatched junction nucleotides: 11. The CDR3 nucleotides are TGTGCCAGCGGGGTTCTGGAGGACAGGGGAAAACTGTTTTTT. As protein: CASGVLEDRGKLFF.

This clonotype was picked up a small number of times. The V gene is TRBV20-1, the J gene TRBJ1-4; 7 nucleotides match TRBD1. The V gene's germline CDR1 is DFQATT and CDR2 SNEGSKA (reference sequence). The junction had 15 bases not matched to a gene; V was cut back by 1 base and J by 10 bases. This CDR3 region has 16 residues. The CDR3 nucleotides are TGCAGTGCTAGAGTGGCGTATGGGGACAGCACGAGAAAACTGTTTTTT. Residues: CSARVAYGDSTRKLFF.

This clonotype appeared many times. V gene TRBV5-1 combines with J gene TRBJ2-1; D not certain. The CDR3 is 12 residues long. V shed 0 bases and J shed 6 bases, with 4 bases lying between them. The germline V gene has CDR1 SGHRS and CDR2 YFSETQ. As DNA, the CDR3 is TGCGCCAGCAGCTTGGTACTCAATGAGCAGTTCTTC. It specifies CASSLVLNEQFF.

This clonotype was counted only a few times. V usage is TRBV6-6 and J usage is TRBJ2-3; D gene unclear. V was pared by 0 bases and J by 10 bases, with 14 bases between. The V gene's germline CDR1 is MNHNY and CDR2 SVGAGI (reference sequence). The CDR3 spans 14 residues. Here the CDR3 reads CASSYSMKGNAQYF. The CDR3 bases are TGTGCCAGCAGTTACTCGATGAAGGGCAACGCGCAGTATTTT.

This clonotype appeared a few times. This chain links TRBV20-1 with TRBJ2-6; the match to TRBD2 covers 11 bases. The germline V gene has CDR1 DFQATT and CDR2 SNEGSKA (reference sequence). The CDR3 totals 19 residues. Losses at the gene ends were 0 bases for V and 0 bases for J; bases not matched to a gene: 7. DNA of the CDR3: TGCAGTGCTAGAGATCACCTAGCGGGGGGTAGCTCTGGGGCCAACGTCCTGACTTTC. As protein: CSARDHLAGGSSGANVLTF.

CDR3 protein: CASSPRGGRLTGELFF. The CDR3 DNA is TGCGCCAGCAGCCCGAGGGGGGGCAGGTTAACCGGGGAGCTGTTTTTT. This chain joins TRBV4-3 and TRBJ2-2, with a tentative D call TRBD2 (7 bases). Per the germline V gene, CDR1 is LGHNA and CDR2 is YSLEER. V lost 4 bases and J lost 5, with 17 bases in between. The CDR3 covers 16 residues.

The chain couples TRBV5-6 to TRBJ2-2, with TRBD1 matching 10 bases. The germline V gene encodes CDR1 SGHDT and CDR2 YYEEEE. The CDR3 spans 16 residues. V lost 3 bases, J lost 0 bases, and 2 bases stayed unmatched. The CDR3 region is CASSSGTGANTGELFF. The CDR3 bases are TGTGCCAGCAGCTCGGGGACAGGGGCGAACACCGGGGAGCTGTTTTTT.

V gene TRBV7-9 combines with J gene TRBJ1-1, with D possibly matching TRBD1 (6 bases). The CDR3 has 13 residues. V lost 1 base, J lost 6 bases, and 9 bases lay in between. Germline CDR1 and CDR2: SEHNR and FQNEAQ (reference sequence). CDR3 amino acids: CASSLEGGAEAFF. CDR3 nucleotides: TGTGCCAGCAGCTTAGAAGGGGGTGCTGAAGCTTTCTTT.